These 13 T cell receptor beta chains originate from one sample sequenced in a study of breast tumors, draining lymph nodes, adjacent tissues. The lymph nodes were axillary draining lymph nodes from breast cancer patients. TCRdb analysed the multiplex PCR reads with MiXCR anew, one entry per CDR3 protein. The table has about 230,000 distinct CDR3 sequences, 32% seen once. Input material: axillary lymph node tissue. These receptors all come from a female donor with breast cancer. Some clones in this sample may be carry-over from other donors' samples.

This clonotype was seen ten or more times. V gene TRBV9 combines with J gene TRBJ2-5; the match to TRBD2 covers 13 bases. The germline V gene encodes CDR1 SGDLS and CDR2 YYNGEE. There are 18 residues in the CDR3. V was pared by 0 bases and J by 0 bases, with 5 bases of the junction left unmatched. Here the CDR3 DNA reads TGTGCCAGCAGCGTAGGACTAGCGGGAGGCGGATACCAAGAGACCCAGTACTTC. This gives the protein CASSVGLAGGGYQETQYF.

This clonotype was recorded many times. J is TRBJ2-1 and V is TRBV5-1; D remains ambiguous. This CDR3 contains 14 residues. V was pared by 1 base and J by 8 bases, with 13 bases between. CDR1 and CDR2 (germline): SGHRS, YFSETQ. The CDR3: CASSLSRRPDEQFF. The CDR3 DNA reads as TGCGCCAGCAGCTTGAGTAGGCGGCCCGATGAGCAGTTCTTC.

The chain carries TRBV20-1 and TRBJ1-5; D remains ambiguous. The V end was cut by 3 bases, the J end by 5 bases, with 11 bases between. The germline gives CDR1 DFQATT, CDR2 SNEGSKA (reference sequence). The CDR3 has 13 residues. Written as DNA, the CDR3 is TGCAGTGCTAGGGATCAGTCCTATCAGCCCCAGCATTTT. Translated: CSARDQSYQPQHF.

This clonotype was seen ten or more times. This chain connects TRBV6-6 to TRBJ2-5; 10 bases agree with TRBD1. The CDR3 is 16 residues long. J lost 5 bases, V lost 4 bases, and 10 bases had no gene match. Germline V gene sequence: CDR1 MNHNY, CDR2 SVGAGI (reference sequence). The CDR3 coding sequence is TGTGCCAGCAGTTCAGGCGGGACAGGGGTTTCGGAGACCCAGTACTTC. Translation gives CASSSGGTGVSETQYF.

This clonotype was found many times. This chain uses TRBV5-1 with TRBJ2-1; D remains unclear. Germline values: CDR1 SGHRS, CDR2 YFSETQ. V was cut by 1 base and J by 9 bases, with 8 bases left in between. The CDR3 is 12 amino acids. In nucleotides, the CDR3 is TGCGCCAGCAGCTTGTCAGAGAGTGAGCAGTTCTTC. Translation: CASSLSESEQFF.

This clonotype has more than one count but fewer than ten. At one of its ends the junction is not consistent with the germline gene, which may arise from a read error. This CDR3 reads CASKTRGGKNEKLLF. CDR3 nucleotide sequence: TGTGCCAGTAAAACCCGGGGCGGGAAAAATGAAAAACTGCTTTTT. This rearrangement joins TRBV27 to TRBJ1-4, with D possibly TRBD1 on 5 matching bases. Germline V lookup: CDR1 MNHEY, CDR2 SMNVEV (reference sequence). CDR3 length: 15 residues.

This clonotype was picked up many times. The chain carries TRBV20-1 and TRBJ2-5; no firm D call. The CDR3 spans 11 residues. V was cut by 0 bases and J by 5 bases, with 4 bases left in between. Germline V gives CDR1 DFQATT, CDR2 SNEGSKA (reference sequence). The CDR3 nucleotides are TGCAGTGCTAGAGATCTGGAGACCCAGTACTTC. Translating gives CSARDLETQYF.

In its sample, this clonotype was seen many times. The chain couples TRBV4-2 to TRBJ2-1; unclear D gene. CDR3 length equals 14 residues. CDR1 is LGHNA and CDR2 is YNFKEQ in the germline V gene. Deletions cut 0 bases from V and 9 bases from J, with 12 bases between. The CDR3 here is CASSQDGVAGEQFF. CDR3 DNA sequence: TGTGCCAGCAGCCAAGATGGGGTAGCCGGTGAGCAGTTCTTC.

Ten or more counts support this clonotype. The rearrangement uses TRBV3-1 and TRBJ1-6; 10 nucleotides match TRBD1. The CDR3 extends over 15 amino acids. The germline V gene has CDR1 LGHDT and CDR2 YNNKEL (reference sequence). Trimming removed 4 bases from V and 7 bases from J; junction bases left unmatched: 4. The CDR3, as DNA: TGTGCCAGCAGCCCGCGGACAGGGGGAAATTCACCCCTCCACTTT. Translated: CASSPRTGGNSPLHF.

This clonotype has at least ten counts. The chain is built from TRBV11-2 and TRBJ2-6; D not certain. V was shortened by 5 bases and J by 0 bases, with 8 bases between the two germline ends. The CDR3 is 15 residues long. Looked up from germline, CDR1 is SGHAT and CDR2 is FQNNGV. CDR3 in amino acids: CASSLQSSGANVLTF. CDR3 DNA sequence: TGTGCCAGCAGCCTACAGAGCTCTGGGGCCAACGTCCTGACTTTC.

The V gene is TRBV7-9, the J gene TRBJ1-4, with no clear D. The CDR3 spans 16 residues. Germline loops: CDR1 SEHNR, CDR2 FQNEAQ (reference sequence). Trimming took 1 base from V and 0 from J, leaving 9 bases between them. The CDR3 DNA is TGTGCCAGCAGCTTAGATGGTAGCGCAACTAATGAAAAACTGTTTTTT. The encoded protein is CASSLDGSATNEKLFF.

This clonotype has ten or more counts. The rearrangement links TRBV6-1 to TRBJ1-5, with 11 bases lining up with TRBD1. In germline, CDR1 is MNHNS, CDR2 SASEGT. The CDR3 runs to 15 residues. The J segment lost 5 bases and the V segment lost 8 bases, leaving 8 bases of the junction unmatched. The CDR3 sequence: CASRGTGGGYQPQHF. DNA for the CDR3: TGTGCCAGCCGGGGGACAGGGGGTGGGTATCAGCCCCAGCATTTT.

This clonotype was observed many times. The chain uses TRBV7-9 and TRBJ2-5; 7 bases agree with TRBD2. Germline V CDR1 and CDR2: SEHNR, FQNEAQ (reference sequence). Unmatched junction bases numbered 2, after V lost 8 bases and J lost 2 bases. The CDR3 runs to 12 residues. CDR3 in amino acids: CASGGGQETQYF. CDR3 in DNA: TGTGCCAGCGGGGGGGGGCAAGAGACCCAGTACTTC.